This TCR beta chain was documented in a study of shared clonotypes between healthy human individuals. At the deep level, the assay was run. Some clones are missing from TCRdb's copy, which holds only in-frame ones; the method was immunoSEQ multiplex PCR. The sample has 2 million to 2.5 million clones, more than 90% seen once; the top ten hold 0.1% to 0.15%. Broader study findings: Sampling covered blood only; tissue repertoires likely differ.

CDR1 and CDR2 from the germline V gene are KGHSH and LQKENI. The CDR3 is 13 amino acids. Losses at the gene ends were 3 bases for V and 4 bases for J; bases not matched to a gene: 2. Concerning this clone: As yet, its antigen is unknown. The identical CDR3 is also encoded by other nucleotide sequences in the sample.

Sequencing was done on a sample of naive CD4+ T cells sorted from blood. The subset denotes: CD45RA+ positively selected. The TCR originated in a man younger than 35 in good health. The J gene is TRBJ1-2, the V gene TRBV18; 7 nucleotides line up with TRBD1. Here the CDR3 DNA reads TGTGCCAGCTCACCTGACAGGGTCTATGGCTACACCTTC. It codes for CASSPDRVYGYTF.